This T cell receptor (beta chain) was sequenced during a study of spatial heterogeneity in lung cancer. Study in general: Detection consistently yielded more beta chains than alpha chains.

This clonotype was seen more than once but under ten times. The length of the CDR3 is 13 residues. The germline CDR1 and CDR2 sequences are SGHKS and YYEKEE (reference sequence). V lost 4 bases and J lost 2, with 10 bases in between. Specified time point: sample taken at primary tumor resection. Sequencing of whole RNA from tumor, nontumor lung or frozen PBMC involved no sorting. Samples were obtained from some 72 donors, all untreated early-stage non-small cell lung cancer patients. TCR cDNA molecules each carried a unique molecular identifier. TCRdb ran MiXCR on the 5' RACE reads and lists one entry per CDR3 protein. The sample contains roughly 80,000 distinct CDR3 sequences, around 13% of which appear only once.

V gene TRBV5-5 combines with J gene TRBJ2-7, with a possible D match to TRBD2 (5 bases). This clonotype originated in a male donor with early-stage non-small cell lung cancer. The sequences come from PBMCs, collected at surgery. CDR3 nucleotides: TGTGCCAGCAGCCTACGGGAACCCTACGAGCAGTACTTC. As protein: CASSLREPYEQYF.